The T cell receptor beta chain under discussion was sequenced for a study of blood T cell repertoires in COVID-19. This clone has a handful of counts. CDR1 WSHSY and CDR2 SAAADI come from the germline V gene. The CDR3 is 13 residues long. Losses at the gene ends were 6 bases for V and 5 bases for J; bases not matched to a gene: 4. The data were produced by immunoSEQ multiplex PCR, yet TCRdb's version contains in-frame clones alone and is incomplete. The sample contains about 140,000 clones, about 86% of which appear only once. This clonotype was sampled from a woman aged 55-69 years with acute or convalescent COVID-19. Input material: peripheral blood. The chain couples TRBV10-2 to TRBJ2-3, with 8 positions matching TRBD2. This CDR3 reads CASSELAGDTQYF. CDR3 bases: TGCGCCAGCAGCGAGCTAGCGGGAGATACGCAGTATTTT.